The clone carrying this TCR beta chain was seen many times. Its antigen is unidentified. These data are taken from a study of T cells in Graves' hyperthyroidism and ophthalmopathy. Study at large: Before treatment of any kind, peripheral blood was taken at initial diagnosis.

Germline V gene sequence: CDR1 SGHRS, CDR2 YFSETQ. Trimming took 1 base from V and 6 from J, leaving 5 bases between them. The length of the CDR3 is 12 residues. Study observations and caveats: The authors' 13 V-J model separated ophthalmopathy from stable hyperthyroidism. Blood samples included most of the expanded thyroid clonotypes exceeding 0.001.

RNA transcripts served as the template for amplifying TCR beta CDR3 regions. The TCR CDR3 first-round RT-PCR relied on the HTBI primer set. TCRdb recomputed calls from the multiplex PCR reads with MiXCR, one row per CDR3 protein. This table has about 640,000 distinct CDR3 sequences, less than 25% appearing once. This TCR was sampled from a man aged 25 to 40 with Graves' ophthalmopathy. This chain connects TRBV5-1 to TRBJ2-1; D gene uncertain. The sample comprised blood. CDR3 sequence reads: CASSLYGNEQFF. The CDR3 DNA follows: TGCGCCAGCAGCTTGTACGGCAATGAGCAGTTCTTC.